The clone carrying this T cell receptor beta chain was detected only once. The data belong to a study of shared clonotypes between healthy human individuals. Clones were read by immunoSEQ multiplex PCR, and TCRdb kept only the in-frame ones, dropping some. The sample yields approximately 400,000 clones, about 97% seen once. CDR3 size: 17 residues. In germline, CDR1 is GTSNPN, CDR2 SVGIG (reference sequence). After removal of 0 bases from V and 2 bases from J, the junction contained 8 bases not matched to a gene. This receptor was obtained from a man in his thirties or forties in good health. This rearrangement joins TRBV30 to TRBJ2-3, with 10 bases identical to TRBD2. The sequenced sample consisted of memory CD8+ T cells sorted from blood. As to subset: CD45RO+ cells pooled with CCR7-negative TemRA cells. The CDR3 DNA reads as TGTGCCTGGAGTGTTCCAACGACTAGCGGGTTCACAGATACGCAGTATTTT. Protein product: CAWSVPTTSGFTDTQYF.